This TCR beta chain is from a study of blood T cell repertoires in COVID-19. CDR3 length: 11 amino acids. V gave up 7 bases and J gave up 5 bases; unmatched junction bases: 1. Germline loops: CDR1 SQVTM, CDR2 ANQGSEA. Only in-frame clones appear in the TCRdb table, and some are missing; sequencing was by immunoSEQ multiplex PCR. Among around 200,000 clones, around four fifths were seen once, and the ten largest hold less than 3.5%. The V gene is TRBV29-1, the J gene TRBJ1-1, with 10 nucleotides matching TRBD1. The clonotype was recovered from a man in his forties or fifties with active or convalescent COVID-19. The sample comprised peripheral blood. CDR3 coding DNA: TGCAGCGGGGACAGGGGAACTGAAGCTTTCTTT. Residues: CSGDRGTEAFF.